The rows below give T cell receptor beta chains drawn from one sample of a study of vaccination and CD4 T cells after COVID-19. No antigen has been assigned to these receptors. TCRdb re-derived calls from the PCR reads in MiXCR, one entry per CDR3 protein. The sample lists roughly 2,100 distinct CDR3 sequences, approximately 54% occurring once. The sequenced sample was CD4+ T cells from blood, cultured in vitro, obtained after SARS-CoV-2 vaccination. The receptors here all came from a human donor who had recovered from COVID-19. Each CDR3 is given with its conserved first and last residue. A D gene is named only where the DNA matches it firmly. Clone size appears in some rows only: once, few, many, or a class for an expanded clone.

j_gene: TRBJ2-3; d_gene: TRBD2; v_gene: TRBV7-6; len: 16; abundance: NA; CDR3nt: TGTGCCAGCAGCTTAACTCTAGCGGGAAACACAGATACGCAGTATTTT; CDR3aa: CASSLTLAGNTDTQYF
j_gene: TRBJ1-2; d_gene: TRBD1; v_gene: TRBV30; len: 16; abundance: large; CDR3nt: TGTGCCTGGAGCGAGGGAGGACAGGGTGACAACTATGGCTACACCTTC; CDR3aa: CAWSEGGQGDNYGYTF
j_gene: TRBJ2-3; d_gene: TRBD1; v_gene: TRBV27; len: 13; abundance: once; CDR3nt: TGTGCCAGCCAGGGGGCTGGCACAGATACGCAGTATTTT; CDR3aa: CASQGAGTDTQYF
j_gene: TRBJ1-2; d_gene: NA; v_gene: TRBV5-1; len: 14; abundance: few; CDR3nt: TGCGCCAGCACCCTCGACGGGGGCGGTTATGGCTACACCTTC; CDR3aa: CASTLDGGGYGYTF
j_gene: TRBJ1-5; d_gene: NA; v_gene: TRBV19; len: 13; abundance: NA; CDR3nt: TGTGCCAGTAGTATGGAAGGGAATCAGCCCCAGCATTTT; CDR3aa: CASSMEGNQPQHF
j_gene: TRBJ1-5; d_gene: NA; v_gene: TRBV27; len: 14; abundance: few; CDR3nt: TGTGCCAGCTGCCCGGGGGATAGCAATCAGCCCCAGCATTTT; CDR3aa: CASCPGDSNQPQHF
j_gene: TRBJ1-5; d_gene: NA; v_gene: TRBV7-2; len: 13; abundance: few; CDR3nt: TGTGCCAGCAGCCGCTGGAGCAATCAGCCCCAGCATTTT; CDR3aa: CASSRWSNQPQHF
j_gene: TRBJ2-4; d_gene: NA; v_gene: TRBV20-1; len: 13; abundance: few; CDR3nt: TGCAGTGCTAGTCCTGAAGCCAAAAACATTCAGTACTTC; CDR3aa: CSASPEAKNIQYF
j_gene: TRBJ2-5; d_gene: TRBD2; v_gene: TRBV4-1; len: 18; abundance: NA; CDR3nt: TGCGCCAGCAGCCAAGGTCAGCTAGCGGGCGCCCGAGAGGAGACCCAGTACTTC; CDR3aa: CASSQGQLAGAREETQYF
j_gene: TRBJ2-5; d_gene: TRBD1; v_gene: TRBV20-1; len: 15; abundance: NA; CDR3nt: TGCAGTGCTAGAGTAGGTGCAGGGGGCAGGAAGACCCAGTACTTC; CDR3aa: CSARVGAGGRKTQYF
j_gene: TRBJ1-2; d_gene: NA; v_gene: TRBV15; len: 16; abundance: once; CDR3nt: TGTGCCACCAGCAGAGATCAAAGGGGAGGGAACTATGGCTACACCTTC; CDR3aa: CATSRDQRGGNYGYTF
j_gene: TRBJ1-2; d_gene: NA; v_gene: TRBV5-6; len: 13; abundance: once; CDR3nt: TGTGCCAGCAGCCCCCGGTGGAGGGCGGACTACACCTTC; CDR3aa: CASSPRWRADYTF
j_gene: TRBJ1-5; d_gene: NA; v_gene: TRBV24-1; len: 16; abundance: few; CDR3nt: TGTGCCAGCAGTTTATCCGGCAGGGCCGACAATCAGCCCCAGCATTTT; CDR3aa: CASSLSGRADNQPQHF
j_gene: TRBJ1-2; d_gene: NA; v_gene: TRBV12-3/TRBV12-4; len: 12; abundance: NA; CDR3nt: TGTGCCAGCAGTTCCGATGCGGCTGGCTACACCTTC; CDR3aa: CASSSDAAGYTF
j_gene: TRBJ1-1; d_gene: NA; v_gene: TRBV7-9; len: 14; abundance: NA; CDR3nt: TGTGCCAGCAGCCAAGGCGGGGGGTTCACTGAAGCTTTCTTT; CDR3aa: CASSQGGGFTEAFF
j_gene: TRBJ2-2; d_gene: NA; v_gene: TRBV7-2; len: 15; abundance: few; CDR3nt: TGTGCCAGCAGCTTCCAGGGAGACGGGACCGGGGAGCTGTTTTTT; CDR3aa: CASSFQGDGTGELFF
j_gene: TRBJ1-6; d_gene: TRBD1; v_gene: TRBV5-6; len: 14; abundance: NA; CDR3nt: TGTGCCAGCAGGTATAGGGACAGGGACTCACCCCTCCACTTT; CDR3aa: CASRYRDRDSPLHF
j_gene: TRBJ2-3; d_gene: TRBD2; v_gene: TRBV7-3; len: 16; abundance: medium-sized; CDR3nt: TGTGCCAGCAGCCTACTGCTAGCGGGAGGGATAGATACGCAGTATTTT; CDR3aa: CASSLLLAGGIDTQYF
j_gene: TRBJ1-3; d_gene: NA; v_gene: TRBV20-1; len: 15; abundance: few; CDR3nt: TGCAGTGCTAGTATGCTGGGGAACTCTGGAAACACCATATATTTT; CDR3aa: CSASMLGNSGNTIYF
j_gene: TRBJ1-4; d_gene: NA; v_gene: TRBV27; len: 14; abundance: NA; CDR3nt: TGTGCCAGCAGTCTGGGGGGGGCGAGGGAAAAACTGTTTTTT; CDR3aa: CASSLGGAREKLFF
j_gene: TRBJ2-7; d_gene: TRBD1; v_gene: TRBV6-1; len: 15; abundance: once; CDR3nt: TGTGCCAGCAAAAAACAGGGGCCAAGCTCCTACGAGCAGTACTTC; CDR3aa: CASKKQGPSSYEQYF
j_gene: TRBJ1-5; d_gene: TRBD1; v_gene: TRBV4-2; len: 16; abundance: NA; CDR3nt: TGTGCCAGCAGCCAAGGGGCAGGGGGTGCTAATCAGCCCCAGCATTTT; CDR3aa: CASSQGAGGANQPQHF
j_gene: TRBJ1-2; d_gene: TRBD1; v_gene: TRBV10-3; len: 14; abundance: few; CDR3nt: TGTGCCATCGCGCCCTGGACAGGCCACTATGGCTACACCTTC; CDR3aa: CAIAPWTGHYGYTF
j_gene: TRBJ1-1; d_gene: NA; v_gene: TRBV7-9; len: 15; abundance: NA; CDR3nt: TGTGCCAGCAGCTTAGATGGGCGCGTGGCCGCTGAAGCTTTCTTT; CDR3aa: CASSLDGRVAAEAFF
j_gene: TRBJ1-2; d_gene: TRBD1; v_gene: TRBV27; len: 16; abundance: NA; CDR3nt: TGTGCCAGCAGACCGGGACAGGGGGCAAGTAGAGGAGGCTACACCTTC; CDR3aa: CASRPGQGASRGGYTF
j_gene: TRBJ2-7; d_gene: TRBD1; v_gene: TRBV2; len: 14; abundance: NA; CDR3nt: TGTGCCACCCGAAGGGGTCAGGGGGCTTACGAGCAGTACTTC; CDR3aa: CATRRGQGAYEQYF
j_gene: TRBJ1-5; d_gene: NA; v_gene: TRBV7-2; len: 14; abundance: NA; CDR3nt: TGTGCCAGCAGCCCTCGACAGGGCAATCAGCCCCAGCATTTT; CDR3aa: CASSPRQGNQPQHF
j_gene: TRBJ2-3; d_gene: TRBD2; v_gene: TRBV6-1; len: 16; abundance: NA; CDR3nt: TGTGCCAGCAGTGACCAAACTAGCGCTAGCACAGATACGCAGTATTTT; CDR3aa: CASSDQTSASTDTQYF
j_gene: TRBJ1-5; d_gene: TRBD1; v_gene: TRBV12-3/TRBV12-4; len: 15; abundance: large; CDR3nt: TGTGCCAGCAGTGCCGGGACAGGCAATAATCAGCCCCAGCATTTT; CDR3aa: CASSAGTGNNQPQHF
j_gene: TRBJ2-2; d_gene: TRBD2; v_gene: TRBV24-1; len: 15; abundance: few; CDR3nt: TGTGCCACCAGTGATTTACTAGCGGACACCGGGGAGCTGTTTTTT; CDR3aa: CATSDLLADTGELFF
j_gene: TRBJ1-4; d_gene: NA; v_gene: TRBV15; len: 16; abundance: NA; CDR3nt: TGTGCCACCAGCAAGGAATACATGGGAACTAATGAAAAACTGTTTTTT; CDR3aa: CATSKEYMGTNEKLFF
j_gene: TRBJ1-1; d_gene: NA; v_gene: TRBV27; len: 14; abundance: NA; CDR3nt: TGTGCCAGCAGTCCAAAACGCCCCCCCAGGGGCGCTTTCTTT; CDR3aa: CASSPKRPPRGAFF
j_gene: TRBJ1-2; d_gene: TRBD1; v_gene: TRBV2; len: 15; abundance: few; CDR3nt: TGTGCCAGCAGGGGGGACAGGGCAGCTAACTATGGCTACACCTTC; CDR3aa: CASRGDRAANYGYTF
j_gene: TRBJ1-1; d_gene: NA; v_gene: TRBV28; len: 14; abundance: NA; CDR3nt: TGTGCCAGCAGTCATAAACCCGGGAACACTGAAGCTTTCTTT; CDR3aa: CASSHKPGNTEAFF